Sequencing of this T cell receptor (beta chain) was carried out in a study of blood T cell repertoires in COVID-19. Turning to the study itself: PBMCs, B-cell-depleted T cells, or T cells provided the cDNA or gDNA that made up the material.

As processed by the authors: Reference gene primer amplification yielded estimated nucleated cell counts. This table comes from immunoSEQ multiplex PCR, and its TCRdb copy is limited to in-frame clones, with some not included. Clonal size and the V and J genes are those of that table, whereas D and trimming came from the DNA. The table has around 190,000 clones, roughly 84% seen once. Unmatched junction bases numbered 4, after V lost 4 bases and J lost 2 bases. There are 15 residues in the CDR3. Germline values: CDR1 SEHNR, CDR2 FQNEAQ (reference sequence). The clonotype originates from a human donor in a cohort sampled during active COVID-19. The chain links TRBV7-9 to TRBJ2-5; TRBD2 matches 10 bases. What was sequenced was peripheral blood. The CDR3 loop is CASSSGLAVQETQYF. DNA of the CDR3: TGTGCCAGCAGCTCTGGACTAGCGGTTCAAGAGACCCAGTACTTC.